Below, 3 T cell receptor beta chains from the same sample are listed, as sequenced in a study of circulating and synovial CD4+ cells in juvenile arthritis (dated by TCRdb to the mid-2010s). The library came from the immunoSEQ multiplex PCR assay. TCRdb obtained this table from immuneACCESS and retained in-frame rearrangements with V and J assigned. These tables miss some clones; where compared with another copy, unresolved V genes account for less than half of the shortfall, and the remainder is unexplained. The sample table records about 32,000 clones; about 96% of these occur just once. About 0.61% of the sample belongs to the ten largest clones. Sequencing used CD4+ T cells from blood. The receptors originated from a human donor with juvenile idiopathic arthritis.

This sequence joins TRBV2 and TRBJ2-7; 7 bases map to TRBD1. Per germline, CDR1 SNHLY and CDR2 FYNNEI. V lost 6 bases, J lost 0 bases, and 8 bases stayed unmatched. The CDR3 spans 15 residues. The CDR3 DNA is TGTGCCAGCAGGCTCGGGACAGTTCCCTCCTACGAGCAGTACTTC. Amino acid sequence: CASRLGTVPSYEQYF.

The rearrangement links TRBV6-4 to TRBJ2-1; D unresolved. CDR1 and CDR2 from the germline V gene are MRHNA and SNTAGT. Trimming took 2 bases from V and 0 from J, leaving 14 bases between them. This CDR3 comprises 17 residues. The CDR3 protein is CASSDKFLRLSYNEQFF. In DNA form, the CDR3 reads TGTGCCAGCAGTGACAAGTTTTTGAGACTCTCCTACAATGAGCAGTTCTTC.

The CDR3 region has the DNA TGCGCCAGCAGCTTGGAAGCGGCCTACGAGCAGTACTTC. Amino acids: CASSLEAAYEQYF. V gene TRBV5-1 combines with J gene TRBJ2-7; a weak D match, TRBD2 (5 bases). Trimming removed 0 bases at V and 2 bases at J, with 6 bases between. Germline assignment: CDR1 SGHRS and CDR2 YFSETQ. The CDR3 runs 13 residues.